This entry is about one TCR beta chain. Its antigen is still unknown. With a much larger clone just one base away, this may be a read error. V was clipped by 3 bases and J by 7 bases; unmatched bases: 9. The CDR3 length is 14 residues. Per the germline V gene, CDR1 is DFQATT and CDR2 is SNEGSKA (reference sequence). This entry is derived from a study of molecular identifiers for immune sequencing clone quantification. Listed TCR primers, together with previously described methods, were used for the bulk TCR libraries. TCRdb reprocessed the PCR reads via MiXCR and lists one record per CDR3 protein. This table has 490,000 or so distinct CDR3 sequences, about 26% appearing once. Naive CD8 sequencing libraries were generated from roughly 20,000 to 1,000,000 sorted cells, with 10%, 30% or 50% RNA as input. Naive CD8 T cells, phenotype CD8+CD4-CCR7+CD45RA+, were sorted. Broader study findings: The study found clones above 20 RNA copies held over 98% of effector molecules and under 1% in naive cells.

V is TRBV20-1 and J is TRBJ1-1; 9 bases align to TRBD1. Material for sequencing was naive CD8+ T cells from blood, with Jurkat cell RNA spiked in. Described subset: FACS-sorted CD8+CD4-CCR7+CD45RA+ naive T cells. The clonotype was recovered from a human donor in good health. Some libraries in this study had Jurkat cell RNA spiked in. CDR3 residues: CSARTGTGYIEAFF. CDR3 nucleotides: TGCAGTGCTAGGACCGGGACAGGGTACATTGAAGCTTTCTTT.